This T cell receptor (beta chain) derives from a study of blood T cell repertoires in COVID-19. Study details: COVID-19 samples, acute and convalescent, were from the United States, Italy and Spain.

Clones were read by immunoSEQ multiplex PCR, and TCRdb kept only the in-frame ones, dropping some. Of around 400,000 clones in the sample, about 88% are singletons; the top ten hold 1.4%. Ages ranged from about 18 to 89 years, with residence in more than 20 US areas. Cohort assignment relied on participant-reported clinical history. Someone with COVID-19 had been met by exposed participants within 2 weeks before study entry. This CDR3 is 15 amino acids long. V lost 2 bases to trimming and J lost 0 bases; unmatched junction nucleotides: 1. In germline, CDR1 is MNHEY, CDR2 SMNVEV (reference sequence). The rearrangement joins TRBV27 to TRBJ2-1; the match to TRBD1 covers 7 bases. The sample taken for sequencing was PBMCs or T cells enriched from blood (not recorded which). This clonotype was obtained from a woman aged 18-29 years who had been exposed to COVID-19. CDR3 sequence reads: CASSLGDSSYNEQFF. The CDR3 DNA is TGTGCCAGCAGTTTAGGGGACAGCTCCTACAATGAGCAGTTCTTC.